The following is a TCR beta chain sequence with its context. Its antigen is not identified. Terminally differentiated effector memory CD45RA+ cells were excluded by CCR7 positive selection of CD45RO-negative cells. Study donors comprised healthy, HIV-negative adults devoid of recent acute infection or vaccination. The protocol was immunoSEQ multiplex PCR, while the TCRdb copy is restricted to in-frame clones and leaves out a portion. The table lists about 600,000 clones, nearly 98% of them singletons. The record originates from a study of shared clonotypes between healthy human individuals. Study conclusions and caveats: What limited the represented genetic and exposure-history diversity was the small number of donors.

Trimming removed 3 bases at V and 4 bases at J, with 17 bases between. Per germline, CDR1 SGDLS and CDR2 YYNGEE. The CDR3 runs 15 residues. Sequencing was carried out using naive CD8+ T cells sorted from blood. The chain has TRBV9 and TRBJ2-7, with D possibly called TRBD1 or TRBD2 (5 bases each). The source of this sequence is a man aged 25-45 years in good health. CDR3 DNA sequence: TGTGCCAGCAGCGCTACCGGGACGGTCCTATACGAGCAGTACTTC. Its translation is CASSATGTVLYEQYF.